This T cell receptor (beta chain) derives from a study of tumor and adjacent non-tumor tissue in lung cancer. Across the study: The cohort had about a dozen adenocarcinoma, 2 squamous cell and 1 small cell patients. Aged roughly 30 to 76 years, patients included roughly 10 men and roughly 5 women with stage I to III disease.

In germline, CDR1 is DFQATT, CDR2 SNEGSKA (reference sequence). CDR3 length: 14 amino acids. J lost 3 bases, V lost 8 bases, and 9 bases had no gene match. The template was RNA from unsorted bulk tissue. This non-tumor lung sample came from over 3 cm beyond the tumor edge. Three rounds of nested PCR, following a modified ARM-PCR protocol, produced the TCRbeta library. TCRdb re-called the multiplex PCR reads with MiXCR, one entry per CDR3 protein. Here the sample spans approximately 100,000 distinct CDR3 sequences, 55% to 65% being singletons. This TCR derives from a man aged 25-40 years with non-small cell lung cancer. The specimen was distant non-tumor lung tissue. The chain uses TRBV20-1 and TRBJ2-3, with 9 nucleotides matching TRBD2. DNA of the CDR3: TGCAGTACTGATGCGGGGGGGCGAACAGATACGCAGTATTTT. Residues: CSTDAGGRTDTQYF.